This T cell receptor (beta chain) was sequenced during a study of CD8 T cells in Susac syndrome (dated by TCRdb to about 2019). With regard to the full study: The study used repertoire sequencing to test whether antigen drove CD8+ T cell activation and differentiation in Susac syndrome. CD8+ T cell repertoire clonality was compared between some 13 healthy donors, approximately 14 Susac syndrome patients and around 16 multiple sclerosis patients. Beyond this particular receptor, the publication reports: The number of individuals in the TCR sequencing and HLA analysis was recognized as being relatively small.

High-throughput TCR beta sequencing profiled peripheral blood CD8+ and CD4+ T cells from healthy donors, Susac syndrome patients and multiple sclerosis patients. The multiple sclerosis controls were treatment-naive patients whose relapsing-remitting disease, either stable or active, fulfilled the revised McDonald criteria. CD8+ TEMRA cells were enriched by FACS, while bulk CD8+ and CD4+ T cells were purified by magnetic negative isolation. Blood was drawn into EDTA tubes, processed within 24 hours, and PBMCs were isolated by density gradient centrifugation. PBMCs destined for TCR sequencing were cryopreserved in liquid nitrogen and later thawed in a 37 °C water bath. A purity of at least 90% was achieved for sorted or isolated CD4+, CD8+ and CD8+ TEMRA cells. RNA was extracted using the RNeasy kit, and about 0.45 to 1 ug of the RNA was reverse transcribed with random hexamers. The immunoSEQ multiplex PCR assay, which covers 54 Vbeta and 13 Jbeta segments, was used to amplify TCR beta CDR3 regions. Bias from PCR amplification was corrected by using a synthetic template baseline for primer optimization and for computational correction. From the authors' description of their analysis: Reads were assigned to V, D and J genes according to IMGT and analyzed in immunoSEQ Analyzer, with only productive sequences retained. To calculate clonality, Shannon entropy was normalized by log2 of the number of productive unique sequences and then subtracted from one. For each patient and control, public and private clones were evaluated among the 100 most prevalent clones. Clones were defined as Susac-specific if absent from the healthy and MS cohorts, from 1052 published viral clones and from other ImmuneACCESS disease sequences. The public reads were quality trimmed at Q25 with fastp and then assembled into clones with MiXCR by TCRdb, keeping productive beta chains. CDR3 protein sequences are deduplicated, and each keeps its most common genes and DNA. These V and J calls are TCRdb output, not the study's own analysis. For this sample the table gives about 300,000 distinct CDR3 sequences, of which 70% to 90% were detected only once. The top ten clones comprise around 0.12% of the sample.

V is pruned by 2 bases and J by 8 bases, leaving 5 bases of the junction without a gene match. For CDR1 and CDR2, the germline V gene lists MNHEY and SVGAGI. The CDR3 sequence holds 14 residues, the cysteine and phenylalanine included. The retained sequence is limited to the CDR3, 42 bases, with the frame set at the first base. In the case of this clonotype: The antigen it recognizes is unknown. No quality values exist for individual bases; no much larger clone is one base distant.

This receptor was identified in a human donor with multiple sclerosis. Sample: CD8+ T cells from PBMCs. In this chain, TRBV6-5 is recombined with TRBJ2-4; 8 bases in the junction line up with TRBD1. The CDR3 protein: CASSYVRGLDIQYF. The bases read TGTGCCAGCAGTTACGTCAGGGGGCTGGACATTCAGTACTTC.